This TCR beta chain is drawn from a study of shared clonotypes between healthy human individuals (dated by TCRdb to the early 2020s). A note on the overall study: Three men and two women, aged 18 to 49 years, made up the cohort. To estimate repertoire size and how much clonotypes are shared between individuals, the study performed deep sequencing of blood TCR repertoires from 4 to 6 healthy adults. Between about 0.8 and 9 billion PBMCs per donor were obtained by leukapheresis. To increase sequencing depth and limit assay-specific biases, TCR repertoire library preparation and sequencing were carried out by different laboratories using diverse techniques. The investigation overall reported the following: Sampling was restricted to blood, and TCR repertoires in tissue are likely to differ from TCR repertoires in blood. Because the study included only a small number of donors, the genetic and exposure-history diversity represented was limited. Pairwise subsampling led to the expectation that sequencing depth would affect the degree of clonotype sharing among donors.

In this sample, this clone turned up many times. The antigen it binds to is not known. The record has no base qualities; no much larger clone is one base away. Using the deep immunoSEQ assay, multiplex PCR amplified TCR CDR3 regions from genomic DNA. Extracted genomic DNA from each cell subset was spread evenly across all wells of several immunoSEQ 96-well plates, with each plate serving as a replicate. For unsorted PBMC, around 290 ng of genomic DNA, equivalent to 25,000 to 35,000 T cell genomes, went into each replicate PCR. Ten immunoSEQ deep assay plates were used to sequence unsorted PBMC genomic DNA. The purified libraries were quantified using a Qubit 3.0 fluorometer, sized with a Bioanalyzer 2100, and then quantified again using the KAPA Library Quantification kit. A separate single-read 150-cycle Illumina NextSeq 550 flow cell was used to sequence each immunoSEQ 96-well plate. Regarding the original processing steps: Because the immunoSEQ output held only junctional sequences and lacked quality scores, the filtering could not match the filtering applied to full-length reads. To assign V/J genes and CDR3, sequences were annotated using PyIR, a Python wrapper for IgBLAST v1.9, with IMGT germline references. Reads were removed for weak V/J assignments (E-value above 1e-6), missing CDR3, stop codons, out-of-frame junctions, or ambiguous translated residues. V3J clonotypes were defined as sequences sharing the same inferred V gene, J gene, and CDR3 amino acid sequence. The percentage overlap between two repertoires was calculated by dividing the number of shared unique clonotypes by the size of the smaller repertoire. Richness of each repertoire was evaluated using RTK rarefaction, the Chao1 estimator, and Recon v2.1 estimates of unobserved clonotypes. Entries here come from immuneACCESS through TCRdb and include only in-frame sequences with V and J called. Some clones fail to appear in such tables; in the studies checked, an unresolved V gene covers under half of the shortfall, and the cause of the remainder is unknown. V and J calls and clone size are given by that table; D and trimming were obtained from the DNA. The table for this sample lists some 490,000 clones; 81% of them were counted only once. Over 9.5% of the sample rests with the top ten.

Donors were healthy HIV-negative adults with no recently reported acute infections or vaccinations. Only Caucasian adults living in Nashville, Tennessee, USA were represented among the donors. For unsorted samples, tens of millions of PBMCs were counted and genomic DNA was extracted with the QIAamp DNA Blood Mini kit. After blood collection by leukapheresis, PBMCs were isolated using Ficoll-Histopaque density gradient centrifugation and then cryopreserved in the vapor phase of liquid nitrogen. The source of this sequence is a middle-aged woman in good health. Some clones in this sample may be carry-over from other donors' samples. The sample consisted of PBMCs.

The CDR3 protein is CASSKDRVLEQYF. The base sequence is TGTGCCAGCAGTAAAGACAGGGTTCTCGAGCAGTACTTC. The chain is assembled from TRBV2 and TRBJ2-7; the junction holds 7 bases that match TRBD1. Relative to germline, V is missing 5 bases and J is missing 6 bases, with 7 bases of the junction outside any gene match. The germline V gene encodes CDR1 SNHLY and CDR2 FYNNEI. The CDR3 measures 13 amino acids from cysteine to phenylalanine. Of the read, only the CDR3 DNA is kept; its 39 bases are in frame from base 1.